This T cell receptor (beta chain) came from a study of T cells after yellow fever vaccination. Study at large: Any fraction with a low cell number was prepared using SMART-Seq v4 Ultra Low Input.

This clonotype was detected ten times or more. V was shortened by 4 bases and J by 0 bases, with 10 bases between the two germline ends. The CDR3 covers 14 residues. TCRdb fed the 5' RACE reads into MiXCR, producing one record per CDR3 protein. The repertoire holds about 500,000 distinct CDR3 sequences, less than 20% seen once, with 15% to 20% in the top ten. Sequencing was performed on PBMCs, taken less than 6 days after the first yellow fever vaccination. The chain combines TRBV12-3 or TRBV12-4 with TRBJ2-7; no clear D. The clonotype comes from a man younger than 35 who received the YFV17D yellow fever vaccine. CDR3 DNA sequence: TGTGCCAGCAGTTATGTGGCGTCCTCCTACGAGCAGTACTTC. The encoded protein is CASSYVASSYEQYF.